This TCR beta chain was obtained from a study of patients and donors after allogeneic stem cell transplantation. Germline V gene sequence: CDR1 LGHNA, CDR2 YNFKEQ. Trimming took 4 bases from V and 3 from J; bases not matched to a gene: 4. The CDR3 has 14 residues. TCRdb processed the RT-PCR reads anew with MiXCR; each CDR3 protein has one entry. Of some 960,000 distinct CDR3 sequences listed, about 20% are singletons. Sequencing used blood, either unsorted or a sorted T cell fraction (not recorded which). The chain links TRBV4-2 to TRBJ2-3, with 7 nucleotides matching TRBD2. The source of this sequence is a human donor who was either an allogeneic HSCT recipient or a stem cell or donor lymphocyte infusion donor (not recorded which). It is not recorded whose cells these are; they may come from a transplant donor. CDR3 residues: CASSRQRGTDTQYF. The CDR3 coding sequence is TGTGCCAGCAGCCGGCAGCGGGGTACAGATACGCAGTATTTT.